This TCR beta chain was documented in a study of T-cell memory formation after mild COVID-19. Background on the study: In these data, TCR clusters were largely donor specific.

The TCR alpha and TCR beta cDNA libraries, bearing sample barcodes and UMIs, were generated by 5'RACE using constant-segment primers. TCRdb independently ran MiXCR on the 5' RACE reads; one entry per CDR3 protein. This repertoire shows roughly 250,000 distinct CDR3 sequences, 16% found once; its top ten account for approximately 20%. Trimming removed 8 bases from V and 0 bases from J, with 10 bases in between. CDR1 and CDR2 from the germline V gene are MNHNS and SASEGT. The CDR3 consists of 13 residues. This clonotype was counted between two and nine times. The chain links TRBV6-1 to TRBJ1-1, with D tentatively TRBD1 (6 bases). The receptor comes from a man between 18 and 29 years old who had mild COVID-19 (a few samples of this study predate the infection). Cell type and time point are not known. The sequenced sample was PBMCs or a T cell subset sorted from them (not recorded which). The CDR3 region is CASGTGMNTEAFF. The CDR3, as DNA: TGTGCCAGCGGAACAGGGATGAACACTGAAGCTTTCTTT.